This T cell receptor beta chain came from a study of OX40 agonist ivuxolimab in advanced cancers. V was clipped by 1 base and J by 7 bases; unmatched bases: 15. Germline CDR1 reads SQVTM; CDR2 reads ANQGSEA. The CDR3 has 18 residues. Clones were sequenced by immunoSEQ multiplex PCR, and TCRdb holds only the in-frame ones, with some missing. Here the sample spans about 3,400 clones, approximately 80% being singletons. The TCR sequence derives from an adult with an advanced solid tumor such as melanoma, head and neck, liver or kidney cancer. The rearrangement links TRBV29-1 to TRBJ1-4; 10 nucleotides align to TRBD1. This specimen consisted of CD4+ or CD8+ T cells sorted from blood, obtained in a trial of the OX40 agonist ivuxolimab. The DNA for the CDR3 is TGCAGCGTTGAAGTCCAGGGACAGGGGAGCTGGTCGGGTGAAAAACTGTTTTTT. Protein: CSVEVQGQGSWSGEKLFF.